The rows below give T cell receptor beta chains drawn from one sample of a study of CD8 T cell repertoires and HIV-1 epitope variants. These TCRs are of unknown antigen specificity. Sequenced by immunoSEQ multiplex PCR; TCRdb stores in-frame clones only, minus some. The sample carries under 4,000 clones, about three quarters recorded once. The sample comprised cultured CD8+ T cells derived from PBMCs. These receptors originate from a male donor with HIV. CDR3s include the opening cysteine and the closing phenylalanine or tryptophan. D genes are given only for firm matches. Expanded clones get a size class; other rows say once, few or many, or leave the size out.

J gene,D gene,V gene,CDR3 length,clone size,CDR3 protein,CDR3 DNA
TRBJ2-7,TRBD2,TRBV19,14,.,CASSIVGGSYEQYF,TGTGCCAGTAGTATCGTTGGCGGGAGTTACGAGCAGTACTTC
TRBJ2-7,TRBD1,TRBV28,14,.,CASSLGTGGYEQYF,TGTGCCAGCAGTCTTGGGACAGGGGGGTACGAGCAGTACTTC
TRBJ2-7,TRBD1,TRBV7-9,15,few,CASSEIQGAINEQYF,TGTGCCAGCAGCGAGATTCAGGGGGCGATCAACGAGCAGTACTTC
TRBJ1-4,TRBD1,TRBV19,16,.,CASSVGLQGSGEKLFF,TGTGCCAGTAGTGTGGGTTTACAGGGGTCGGGGGAAAAACTGTTTTTT
TRBJ1-1,.,TRBV4-2,12,large,CASSQVNTEAFF,TGTGCCAGCAGCCAAGTGAACACTGAAGCTTTCTTT
TRBJ2-2,TRBD2,TRBV5-1,18,once,CASSLETSGRMVAGELFF,TGCGCCAGCAGCTTGGAGACTAGCGGGAGAATGGTCGCCGGGGAGCTGTTTTTT
TRBJ2-2,TRBD2,TRBV4-3,17,.,CASSPWTQRGEIGELFF,TGCGCCAGCAGCCCCTGGACCCAGCGGGGGGAGATCGGGGAGCTGTTTTTT
TRBJ2-1,TRBD2,TRBV4-2,12,.,CASSQAGGEQFF,TGTGCCAGCAGCCAAGCGGGGGGTGAGCAGTTCTTC
TRBJ2-1,TRBD2,TRBV28,14,.,CASSLSRGAMEQFF,TGTGCCAGCAGTTTATCGCGGGGGGCTATGGAGCAGTTCTTC
TRBJ1-2,.,TRBV5-4,16,few,CASSPWPVELDYGYTF,TGTGCCAGCAGCCCTTGGCCGGTAGAATTGGACTATGGCTACACCTTC
TRBJ2-7,.,TRBV6-5,14,once,CASSRLAGTYEQYF,TGTGCCAGCAGCCGTCTTGCAGGGACCTACGAGCAGTACTTC
TRBJ2-3,TRBD2,TRBV27,14,.,CASSLSGRGDTQYF,TGTGCCAGCAGTTTAAGCGGGAGAGGAGATACGCAGTATTTT
TRBJ2-7,TRBD1,TRBV7-6,14,.,CASSLATGGEEQYF,TGTGCCAGCAGCTTAGCGACAGGGGGGGAAGAGCAGTACTTC
TRBJ2-5,TRBD2,TRBV19,16,.,CASSISAGGIGETQYF,TGTGCCAGTAGTATCTCTGCGGGGGGAATCGGAGAGACCCAGTACTTC
TRBJ1-1,TRBD1,TRBV5-6,14,.,CASSLGTGFTEAFF,TGTGCCAGCAGCTTGGGGACAGGCTTCACTGAAGCTTTCTTT
TRBJ2-7,.,TRBV7-9,14,few,CASSPRGGDWEQYF,TGTGCCAGCAGCCCCCGTGGAGGGGATTGGGAGCAGTACTTC
TRBJ1-6,.,TRBV27,14,.,CASTVLGANSPLHF,TGTGCCAGCACCGTGTTGGGCGCGAATTCACCCCTCCACTTT
TRBJ2-3,.,TRBV6-5,16,.,CASSYDLGQSTDTQYF,TGTGCCAGCAGTTACGACTTAGGACAGAGCACAGATACGCAGTATTTT
TRBJ2-2,.,TRBV5-5,15,.,CASSVDTAGTGELFF,TGTGCCAGCAGCGTGGACACGGCTGGGACCGGGGAGCTGTTTTTT
TRBJ2-7,.,TRBV28,13,.,CASSPGPAVEQYF,TGTGCCAGCAGTCCCGGACCCGCCGTCGAGCAGTACTTC
TRBJ2-2,TRBD2,TRBV10-3,15,.,CAISGVLASTGELFF,TGTGCCATCAGTGGAGTACTAGCGAGCACCGGGGAGCTGTTTTTT
TRBJ1-1,.,TRBV28,15,.,CASSLAAGLNTEAFF,TGTGCCAGCAGTTTAGCGGCAGGGTTAAACACTGAAGCTTTCTTT
TRBJ2-6,.,TRBV28,15,.,CASSLSGGGANVLTF,TGTGCCAGCAGTTTAAGTGGGGGTGGGGCCAACGTCCTGACTTTC
TRBJ2-1,TRBD2,TRBV28,14,.,CASLTSGGWNEQFF,TGTGCCAGCCTCACTAGCGGGGGATGGAATGAGCAGTTCTTC
TRBJ2-1,.,TRBV2,13,.,CASSEYRGNEQFF,TGTGCCAGCAGTGAATACCGGGGGAATGAGCAGTTCTTC
TRBJ2-2,.,TRBV29-1,12,medium-sized,CSVLKGTGELFF,TGCAGCGTCTTGAAGGGCACCGGGGAGCTGTTTTTT
TRBJ2-1,.,TRBV2,15,.,CASSTGQYFGNEQFF,.
TRBJ1-6,TRBD1,TRBV11-2,15,.,CASSPRQGGDSPLHF,TGTGCCAGCAGCCCGAGACAGGGGGGGGATTCACCCCTCCACTTT
TRBJ1-5,TRBD1,TRBV19,18,.,CASSPHPGTGLSAQPQHF,TGTGCCAGTAGTCCCCACCCCGGGACAGGCCTCTCGGCTCAGCCCCAGCATTTT
TRBJ2-3,.,TRBV4-1,15,.,CASSQDTRSTDTQYF,TGCGCCAGCAGCCAAGATACTAGGAGCACAGATACGCAGTATTTT
TRBJ1-3,.,TRBV5-1,16,.,CASSLEVGRTGNTIYF,TGCGCCAGCAGCTTGGAGGTGGGGAGGACAGGAAACACCATATATTTT
TRBJ1-3,.,TRBV28,15,.,CASSWRVISGNTIYF,TGTGCCAGCTCGTGGAGGGTGATCTCTGGAAACACCATATATTTT
TRBJ2-2,TRBD1,TRBV27,14,.,CASMGTGDTGELFF,TGTGCCAGCATGGGGACAGGGGACACCGGGGAGCTGTTTTTT
TRBJ2-7,TRBD1,TRBV19,13,.,CASSRGTAYEQYF,TGTGCCAGTAGTAGAGGGACAGCCTACGAGCAGTACTTC
TRBJ1-4,.,TRBV7-9,13,few,CASSLVGTEKLFF,TGTGCCAGCAGCTTAGTGGGAACTGAAAAACTGTTTTTT
TRBJ2-7,.,TRBV9,14,.,CASSVSGGMDEQYF,TGTGCCAGCAGCGTGTCAGGGGGGATGGACGAGCAGTACTTC
TRBJ1-1,.,TRBV27,13,.,CASSLSLVTEAFF,TGTGCCAGCAGTTTATCCTTGGTGACTGAAGCTTTCTTT
TRBJ2-6,.,TRBV28,14,.,CASRGPSGANVLTF,TGTGCCAGCAGGGGACCCTCTGGGGCCAACGTCCTGACTTTC
TRBJ1-2,.,TRBV10-3,15,once,CAISERDGGRYGYTF,TGTGCCATCAGTGAACGGGACGGGGGTCGGTATGGCTACACCTTC
TRBJ2-3,.,TRBV9,15,.,CASSVEWGGTDTQYF,TGTGCCAGCAGCGTAGAGTGGGGGGGCACAGATACGCAGTATTTT
TRBJ2-7,.,TRBV7-8,16,.,CASSSPWERNSYEQYF,TGTGCCAGCAGCTCCCCTTGGGAGCGGAACTCCTACGAGCAGTACTTC
TRBJ2-2,.,TRBV7-9,16,.,CASSHIKGRDTGELFF,TGTGCCAGCAGCCACATTAAGGGGCGCGACACCGGGGAGCTGTTTTTT
TRBJ2-3,TRBD2,TRBV5-4,15,.,CASSLRRGASDTQYF,TGTGCCAGCAGTTTGAGGCGGGGGGCTTCGGATACGCAGTATTTT
TRBJ1-2,TRBD1,TRBV19,16,.,CASSRDRGSWLYGYTF,TGTGCCAGTAGCAGGGACAGGGGGTCATGGCTGTATGGCTACACCTTC
TRBJ1-1,.,TRBV30,14,few,CAWSPFTGNTEAFF,TGTGCCTGGAGTCCCTTCACAGGGAACACTGAAGCTTTCTTT
TRBJ2-7,.,TRBV5-6,15,once,CASSFAAEFNYEQYF,TGTGCCAGCAGCTTTGCCGCAGAGTTCAACTACGAGCAGTACTTC
TRBJ2-2,.,TRBV5-4,17,.,CASSFPPGTGSTGELFF,TGTGCCAGCAGCTTCCCTCCCGGAACAGGCAGCACCGGGGAGCTGTTTTTT
TRBJ1-1,.,TRBV19,17,.,CASSIVYQGSSNTEAFF,TGTGCCAGTAGTATAGTATATCAGGGTAGTTCGAACACTGAAGCTTTCTTT
TRBJ2-5,TRBD2,TRBV28,16,.,CASVSPSGHVQETQYF,TGTGCCAGCGTTAGTCCTAGCGGCCACGTTCAAGAGACCCAGTACTTC
TRBJ2-1,TRBD2,TRBV10-1,20,few,CASSESGLAGHTRSYNEQFF,TGCGCCAGCAGTGAGTCGGGACTAGCGGGACATACCCGCTCCTACAATGAGCAGTTCTTC